This TCR beta chain was recorded in a study of graft-versus-host responses after intestinal transplantation. Study details: The transplants performed in recipients were multivisceral, liver-intestinal, or isolated intestinal.

The CDR3 has 15 amino acids. Germline V CDR1 and CDR2: SGHRS, YFSETQ. V lost 6 bases, J lost 2 bases, and 10 bases stayed unmatched. Sequenced by immunoSEQ multiplex PCR; TCRdb stores in-frame clones only, minus some. This sample yields roughly 90,000 clones, of which about 87% are seen a single time; more than 0.25% belongs to the top ten. This clone was found once. The antigen is not known. J is TRBJ2-7 and V is TRBV5-1, with 8 bases aligning to TRBD1. Sequencing used unstimulated CD4+ T cells sorted from spleen or lymph node cells, obtained before transplant. This TCR was sampled from a human donor who was the organ donor for an intestinal transplant. The CDR3 protein is CASKPSGTGPYEQYF. The CDR3 DNA reads TGCGCCAGCAAGCCCTCCGGGACAGGTCCCTACGAGCAGTACTTC.